The source of this TCR beta chain is a study of cytomegalovirus exposure and HLA in healthy donors. The study, taken as a whole, reports: One later analysis, an examination of the 100 to 150 validation repertoires, found that first-cohort TCR clusters tended to co-occur in them. A list of approximately 150 TCR beta chains associated with cytomegalovirus was given. CMV antigen specificity of a few CMV-associated chains was confirmed in vitro.

Germline CDR1 SGHAT, CDR2 FQNNGV. The CDR3 runs to 14 residues. V lost 5 bases to trimming and J lost 3 bases; unmatched junction nucleotides: 3. Data came from immunoSEQ multiplex PCR; TCRdb stores just in-frame clones and leaves some out. Of about 76,000 clones in the sample, over 85% were seen once. This clone was recorded at least ten times. The antigen is unknown. The sequence was obtained from a man in his late teens or twenties in good health and CMV-seropositive. V is TRBV11-2 and J is TRBJ2-3; 9 nucleotides line up with TRBD2. The sequenced material came from PBMCs. For the CDR3, the DNA is TGTGCCAGCAGCGACAGCGGGGGGACAGATACGCAGTATTTT. This translates into CASSDSGGTDTQYF.